This is a list of T cell receptor beta chains from one sample in a study of cytomegalovirus exposure and HLA in healthy donors. The protocol was immunoSEQ multiplex PCR, while the TCRdb copy is restricted to in-frame clones and leaves out a portion. This listing includes 100,000 to 150,000 clones. The sequenced sample was PBMCs. These receptor sequences come from a man aged 18 to 30 in good health and CMV-seronegative. Each CDR3 is given with its conserved first and last residue. D genes are given only for firm matches.

j_call: TRBJ2-1; d_call: -; v_call: TRBV29-1; cdr3_nt: TGCAGCGTTGAAGAGCGGGATCAGTCATATGAGCAGTTCTTC; cdr3_aa: CSVEERDQSYEQFF
j_call: TRBJ1-2; d_call: -; v_call: TRBV30; cdr3_nt: TGTGCCTGGAGTGCCGTACCCGACGGGGGGGCGTATGGCTACACCTTC; cdr3_aa: CAWSAVPDGGAYGYTF
j_call: TRBJ1-5; d_call: -; v_call: TRBV6-5; cdr3_nt: TGTGCCAGCAGTTACTCGGTCGGTAGCAATCAGCCCCAGCATTTT; cdr3_aa: CASSYSVGSNQPQHF
j_call: TRBJ2-5; d_call: -; v_call: TRBV19; cdr3_nt: TGTGCCAGTAGTATAGCAGGACGGGAACAAGAGACCCAGTACTTC; cdr3_aa: CASSIAGREQETQYF
j_call: TRBJ1-1; d_call: -; v_call: TRBV7-9; cdr3_nt: TGTGCCAGCAGCCCCAGCGCAGAGGCTTTCTTT; cdr3_aa: CASSPSAEAFF
j_call: TRBJ2-2; d_call: -; v_call: TRBV4-1; cdr3_nt: TGCGCCAGCAGCCATTCTCCGGGACACAGGGCCGGGGAGCTGTTTTTT; cdr3_aa: CASSHSPGHRAGELFF
j_call: TRBJ2-3; d_call: -; v_call: TRBV20-1; cdr3_nt: TGCAGTGCTGTCGACAGGGATACGCAGTATTTT; cdr3_aa: CSAVDRDTQYF
j_call: TRBJ1-2; d_call: TRBD1; v_call: TRBV4-2; cdr3_nt: TGTGCCAGCAGCCAAGACGGGAGACAGGGCTACGCAGGTGGCTACACCTTC; cdr3_aa: CASSQDGRQGYAGGYTF
j_call: TRBJ2-1; d_call: -; v_call: TRBV5-1; cdr3_nt: TGCGCCAGCAGGGGTATGCGGGATCCTTCTTACAATGAGCAGTTCTTC; cdr3_aa: CASRGMRDPSYNEQFF
j_call: TRBJ1-1; d_call: TRBD1; v_call: TRBV5-1; cdr3_nt: TGCGCCAGCAGCTTCAGGGGGCTTAACACTGAAGCTTTCTTT; cdr3_aa: CASSFRGLNTEAFF
j_call: TRBJ2-7; d_call: TRBD1; v_call: TRBV6-5; cdr3_nt: TGTGCCAGTAAGACGAGAGGACAGGAGGCCTACGAGCAGTACTTC; cdr3_aa: CASKTRGQEAYEQYF
j_call: TRBJ2-3; d_call: TRBD1; v_call: TRBV6-1; cdr3_nt: TGTGCCAGCAGTGAAAACAGGGGGCCAGATACGCAGTATTTT; cdr3_aa: CASSENRGPDTQYF
j_call: TRBJ1-1; d_call: TRBD1; v_call: TRBV27; cdr3_nt: TGTGCCAGCAGTTTAGAGACAGGGGCGAACACTGAAACTTTCTTT; cdr3_aa: CASSLETGANTETFF
j_call: TRBJ1-1; d_call: TRBD1; v_call: TRBV15; cdr3_nt: TGTGCCACCAGCAGTCGGGACAGGGATTGGGCGAACACTGAAGCTTTCTTT; cdr3_aa: CATSSRDRDWANTEAFF
j_call: TRBJ2-1; d_call: TRBD2; v_call: TRBV7-9; cdr3_nt: TGTGCCAGCAGCTTCACGGGGGGCTCCTACAATGAGCAGTTCTTC; cdr3_aa: CASSFTGGSYNEQFF
j_call: TRBJ2-2; d_call: -; v_call: TRBV4-2; cdr3_nt: TGTGCCAGCAGCCTCGACAGGTCCACCGGGGAGCTGTTTTTT; cdr3_aa: CASSLDRSTGELFF
j_call: TRBJ1-3; d_call: -; v_call: TRBV10-2; cdr3_nt: TGCGCCAGCAGCCAGGGGTTAGGAAACACCATATATTTT; cdr3_aa: CASSQGLGNTIYF
j_call: TRBJ2-2; d_call: TRBD2; v_call: TRBV19; cdr3_nt: TGTGCCAGTAGTTTTGGTAGCGGGAGAGCCGGGGAGCTGTTTTTT; cdr3_aa: CASSFGSGRAGELFF
j_call: TRBJ1-5; d_call: -; v_call: TRBV28; cdr3_nt: TGTGCCAGCAGTCCAAGGGGGGGTTTGGGCAATCAGCCCCAGCATTTT; cdr3_aa: CASSPRGGLGNQPQHF
j_call: TRBJ1-5; d_call: TRBD1; v_call: TRBV19; cdr3_nt: TGTGCCAGTAGCCTCCCGAGGCAGGGGGCGGATCAGCCCCAGCATTTT; cdr3_aa: CASSLPRQGADQPQHF
j_call: TRBJ1-2; d_call: -; v_call: TRBV27; cdr3_nt: TGTGCCAGCAGCGGGATGAATGGCTACACCTTC; cdr3_aa: CASSGMNGYTF
j_call: TRBJ2-5; d_call: -; v_call: TRBV28; cdr3_nt: TGTGCCAGCGGCCCCACGGAGGCCCAGTACTTC; cdr3_aa: CASGPTEAQYF
j_call: TRBJ2-7; d_call: -; v_call: TRBV2; cdr3_nt: TGTGCCAGCACCAGCGGAACGACCTACGAGCAGTACTTC; cdr3_aa: CASTSGTTYEQYF
j_call: TRBJ1-2; d_call: -; v_call: TRBV28; cdr3_nt: TGTGCCAGCAGTTTATTAACCAGGGATGAGGGCTACACCTTC; cdr3_aa: CASSLLTRDEGYTF
j_call: TRBJ2-7; d_call: -; v_call: TRBV5-1; cdr3_nt: TGCGCCAGCAGCTTTAGAGCAGGGTCCTACGAGCAGTACTTC; cdr3_aa: CASSFRAGSYEQYF
j_call: TRBJ2-7; d_call: TRBD2; v_call: TRBV5-1; cdr3_nt: TGCGCCAGCAGTAATTTGGTGGAACTAGCGGGAGTCGGCGAGCAGTACTTC; cdr3_aa: CASSNLVELAGVGEQYF
j_call: TRBJ2-3; d_call: TRBD2; v_call: TRBV6-5; cdr3_nt: TGTGCCAGCAGGGCTCCGGGACTAGAGACAGATACGCAGTATTTT; cdr3_aa: CASRAPGLETDTQYF
j_call: TRBJ1-1; d_call: -; v_call: TRBV7-9; cdr3_nt: TGTGCCAGCAGCTCTGTAGTGAGCGGAACTGAAGCTTTCTTT; cdr3_aa: CASSSVVSGTEAFF
j_call: TRBJ1-1; d_call: -; v_call: TRBV6-1; cdr3_nt: TGTGCCAGCAGTGAACTTCAGGGGTCGGTCAACACTGAAGCTTTCTTT; cdr3_aa: CASSELQGSVNTEAFF
j_call: TRBJ1-2; d_call: TRBD1; v_call: TRBV7-8; cdr3_nt: TGTGCCAGCAGCTTCACCAGCGGACAGGGGGAATCTGGCTACACCTTC; cdr3_aa: CASSFTSGQGESGYTF
j_call: TRBJ1-2; d_call: -; v_call: TRBV5-6; cdr3_nt: TGTGCCAGCAGCGCCCCCAACCTTGCTATTTATGGCTACACCTTC; cdr3_aa: CASSAPNLAIYGYTF
j_call: TRBJ2-7; d_call: -; v_call: TRBV6-5; cdr3_nt: TGTGCCAGCAGTACCGCCCTCCCGGGATTATACGAGCAGTACTTC; cdr3_aa: CASSTALPGLYEQYF
j_call: TRBJ2-7; d_call: -; v_call: TRBV5-1; cdr3_nt: TGCGCCAGCAGCCCCCCCCCGCCCACCTACGAGCAGTACTTC; cdr3_aa: CASSPPPPTYEQYF
j_call: TRBJ1-2; d_call: -; v_call: TRBV5-5; cdr3_nt: TGTGCCAGCAGCTTGGAAGGGGTTCGTGGCTACACCTTC; cdr3_aa: CASSLEGVRGYTF
j_call: TRBJ2-7; d_call: TRBD2; v_call: TRBV27; cdr3_nt: TGTGCCAGCAGTTTATCACTAGCGGGAGATTATCACGAGCAGTACTTC; cdr3_aa: CASSLSLAGDYHEQYF
j_call: TRBJ1-2; d_call: TRBD1; v_call: TRBV19; cdr3_nt: TGTGCCAGTAGTCTGGGACAGGGGGCTGGCTACACCTTC; cdr3_aa: CASSLGQGAGYTF
j_call: TRBJ2-1; d_call: -; v_call: TRBV5-1; cdr3_nt: TGCGCCAGCAGCTCCGACTCCTCTAGGGAGTATGAGCAGTTCTTC; cdr3_aa: CASSSDSSREYEQFF
j_call: TRBJ2-6; d_call: TRBD1; v_call: TRBV2; cdr3_nt: TGTGCCAGCAGTGAATCTACAGGGGGGTCTGGGGCCAACGTCCTGACTTTC; cdr3_aa: CASSESTGGSGANVLTF